The 21 T cell receptor beta chains listed next were all sequenced from one sample in a study of T cell responses to AZD1222 COVID-19 vaccine. The protocol was immunoSEQ multiplex PCR, while the TCRdb copy is restricted to in-frame clones and leaves out a portion. In the table there are about 130,000 clones, about nine tenths of which are singletons. The sequencing here drew on peripheral blood, taken on day 0 of AZD1222 vaccination. Every receptor here comes from an adult in good health.

This chain links TRBV4-2 with TRBJ1-5; no clear D gene. This CDR3 has 13 amino acids. Germline CDR1 LGHNA, CDR2 YNFKEQ. Trimming took 1 base from V and 9 from J, leaving 10 bases between them. The DNA of the CDR3 is TGTGCCAGCAGCCAAGCTTCCCGGGGGCCCCAGCATTTT. Amino acid sequence: CASSQASRGPQHF.

The J gene is TRBJ1-1, the V gene TRBV6-6; a possible D gene is TRBD1 (5 bases). The germline V and J ends were trimmed by 4 bases and 4 bases, with 13 bases remaining between them. This CDR3 spans 14 amino acids. Germline-derived CDR1 and CDR2 are MNHNY and SVGAGI (reference sequence). The CDR3 protein is CASSSTGVGTEAFF. The CDR3 DNA reads TGTGCCAGCAGTTCAACAGGCGTGGGCACTGAAGCTTTCTTT.

The chain couples TRBV28 to TRBJ1-3; D not resolved. This CDR3 spans 14 amino acids. Deletions cut 5 bases from V and 0 bases from J, with 8 bases between. Germline lookup yields CDR1 MDHEN and CDR2 SYDVKM. CDR3 in amino acids: CASSGPVSGNTIYF. As DNA, the CDR3 is TGTGCCAGCAGTGGGCCCGTCTCTGGAAACACCATATATTTT.

The J gene is TRBJ2-1, the V gene TRBV6-5; no reliable D call. The ends were cut back, 7 bases at V and 3 bases at J, with 10 bases in the middle. The CDR3 is 13 residues long. Germline CDR1 MNHEY, CDR2 SVGAGI. Written as DNA, the CDR3 is TGTGCCAGCAATCTCTGGGACTACAATGAGCAGTTCTTC. Its translation: CASNLWDYNEQFF.

The chain has TRBV12-3 or TRBV12-4 and TRBJ1-6; D not certain. With 3 bases removed from V and 14 bases from J, the gap between germline ends came to 11 bases. The CDR3 sequence is 12 residues long. The CDR3 nucleotides read TGTGCCAGCAGTTTGCAGCAGTCGGCCCTCCACTTT. This sequence encodes CASSLQQSALHF.

CDR3 nucleotide sequence: TGTGCCAGCAGCACATCAGGGGGCGTTGGCACTGAAGCTTTCTTT. This gives the protein CASSTSGGVGTEAFF. The chain uses TRBV21-1 and TRBJ1-1; no check of the table's D call, TRBD1, against the DNA was made. TRBV21-1 is a listed pseudogene. The CDR3 contains 15 residues.

V and J are TRBV7-2 and TRBJ2-5, with no clear D. This CDR3 region has 14 residues. The V and J ends lost 2 bases and 0 bases respectively, with 7 bases between them. Germline V lookup: CDR1 SGHTA, CDR2 FQGNSA. The CDR3 region has the DNA TGTGCCAGCAGCTTATTCGGCTACCAAGAGACCCAGTACTTC. Translation gives CASSLFGYQETQYF. The variable domain in full, completed from reference TRBV7-2 and TRBJ2-5, reads GAGVSQSPSNKVTEKGKDVELRCDPISGHTALYWYRQSLGQGLEFLIYFQGNSAPDKSGLPSDRFSAERTGGSVSTLTIQRTQQEDSAVYLCASSLFGYQETQYFGPGTRLLVL.

This clone appeared once. The genes are TRBV4-2 and TRBJ1-1; TRBD1 agrees at 9 bases. CDR3 length: 16 residues. With V trimmed by 4 bases and J by 4 bases, 10 bases remained unmatched. Germline V gene lookup returns CDR1 LGHNA and CDR2 YNFKEQ. The CDR3 DNA follows: TGTGCCAGCAGCCGCTCTCAGGGACAGGGAAGCACTGAAGCTTTCTTT. Protein: CASSRSQGQGSTEAFF.

This chain links TRBV29-1 with TRBJ1-1; 8 nucleotides match TRBD1. The germline V gene has CDR1 SQVTM and CDR2 ANQGSEA. The trim removed 8 bases at V and 3 bases at J, leaving 8 bases unmatched. This CDR3 is built from 13 residues. CDR3 in DNA: TGCAGCTCCGGACAGGGCGGAGACACTGAAGCTTTCTTT. Translation gives CSSGQGGDTEAFF.

V is TRBV6-2 or TRBV6-3 and J is TRBJ2-3; TRBD2 is a possible D gene (5 bases). Germline V gene lookup returns CDR1 MNHEY and CDR2 SVGEGT. The CDR3 has 17 residues. V lost 2 bases, J lost 7 bases, and 22 bases lay in between. CDR3 sequence (DNA): TGTGCCAGCAGTTACATGAGGGTTGTCGACACACAATATACGCAGTATTTT. Its protein is CASSYMRVVDTQYTQYF.

Written as DNA, the CDR3 is TGTGCCAGCAGCGGAGGATCCGGGACTCTTGTTGGCACAGATACGCAGTATTTT. This translates into CASSGGSGTLVGTDTQYF. This rearrangement joins TRBV7-3 to TRBJ2-3; weak D call: TRBD2 (6 bases). Per the germline V gene, CDR1 is SGHTA and CDR2 is FQGTGA. This CDR3 is 18 amino acids long. Trimming removed 5 bases at V and 1 base at J, with 22 bases between.

The V gene is TRBV4-2, the J gene TRBJ2-7; a weak D match, TRBD2 (5 bases). This CDR3 is 15 amino acids long. The V gene's germline CDR1 is LGHNA and CDR2 YNFKEQ. V shed 1 base and J shed 3 bases, with 13 bases lying between them. CDR3 amino acids: CASSQVLEVRYEQYF. The CDR3 nucleotides are TGTGCCAGCAGCCAAGTTTTGGAGGTTCGCTACGAGCAGTACTTC.

The chain employs TRBV2 and TRBJ1-3, with 8 bases matching TRBD1. Germline lookup yields CDR1 SNHLY and CDR2 FYNNEI. The CDR3 runs 14 residues. V lost 8 bases to trimming and J lost 0 bases; unmatched junction nucleotides: 3. CDR3 DNA sequence: TGTGCCAGCGGGGACAGGAGCTCTGGAAACACCATATATTTT. It codes for CASGDRSSGNTIYF.

Of note for this clone: The same CDR3 also results from other DNA sequences found in this sample. The rearrangement joins TRBV3-1 (or the pseudogene TRBV3-2) to TRBJ2-7; D is unclear. The V end was cut by 4 bases, the J end by 0 bases, with 4 bases between. Germline lookup yields CDR1 LGHDT and CDR2 YNNKEL (reference sequence). The CDR3 has 12 amino acids. CDR3 bases: TGTGCCAGCAGCCCGAGCTCCTACGAGCAGTACTTC. This gives the protein CASSPSSYEQYF.

The gene calls are TRBV30 and TRBJ1-5; D call uncertain. V was shortened by 1 base and J by 0 bases, with 13 bases between the two germline ends. Looked up from germline, CDR1 is GTSNPN and CDR2 is SVGIG (reference sequence). The CDR3 loop spans 16 amino acids. This chain's CDR3 is CAWSEGFSYSNQPQHF. CDR3 coding DNA: TGTGCCTGGAGTGAGGGTTTTTCATATAGCAATCAGCCCCAGCATTTT.

The chain carries TRBV28 and TRBJ1-5; D possibly corresponds to TRBD1 (6 bases). The CDR3 runs to 16 residues. Looked up from germline, CDR1 is MDHEN and CDR2 is SYDVKM. V was pared by 3 bases and J by 2 bases, with 14 bases between. Here the CDR3 DNA reads TGTGCCAGCAGTTTCCGGGGGCCCTTGGGCAATCAGCCCCAGCATTTT. This translates into CASSFRGPLGNQPQHF.

In this sample, this clone turned up once. J is TRBJ1-5 and V is TRBV7-2, with 7 bases aligning to TRBD1. This CDR3 spans 13 amino acids. The V gene end was trimmed by 4 bases and the J gene end by 6 bases; junction bases not matched to a gene: 3. The germline CDR1 and CDR2 sequences are SGHTA and FQGNSA. The CDR3 sequence is CASSSDRVQPQHF. The DNA of the CDR3 is TGTGCCAGCAGCTCCGACAGGGTTCAGCCCCAGCATTTT.

This clone was counted once. The chain joins TRBV7-2 to TRBJ1-2; D gene uncertain. The CDR3 contains 14 residues. The germline V and J ends were trimmed by 4 bases and 2 bases, with 11 bases remaining between them. Germline V lookup: CDR1 SGHTA, CDR2 FQGNSA. The CDR3 DNA sequence: TGTGCCAGCAGCTCGAGACGGGGAAACTATGGCTACACCTTC. The encoded protein is CASSSRRGNYGYTF. The whole variable domain, remainder taken from reference TRBV7-2 and TRBJ1-2, is GAGVSQSPSNKVTEKGKDVELRCDPISGHTALYWYRQSLGQGLEFLIYFQGNSAPDKSGLPSDRFSAERTGGSVSTLTIQRTQQEDSAVYLCASSSRRGNYGYTFGSGTRLTVV.

The chain couples TRBV6-5 to TRBJ2-7; D possibly matches TRBD1 or TRBD2 (5 bases each). The germline V and J ends were trimmed by 4 bases and 3 bases, with 16 bases remaining between them. The CDR3 consists of 15 residues. CDR1 MNHEY and CDR2 SVGAGI come from the germline V gene. CDR3 coding DNA: TGTGCCAGCAGTTTCAGAGGGGCCCTAGACTACGAGCAGTACTTC. Its translation is CASSFRGALDYEQYF.

The chain recombines TRBV11-3 with TRBJ2-7; 9 bases are shared with TRBD1. The trim removed 7 bases at V and 6 bases at J, leaving 10 bases unmatched. Germline CDR1 and CDR2: SGHNT and YENEEA. This CDR3 contains 14 residues. The CDR3 nucleotides are TGTGCCAGCAAACCGGGACAGGGAAGCCTCGAGCAGTACTTC. Protein product: CASKPGQGSLEQYF.

The sample holds a few counts of this clone. The chain joins TRBV5-1 to TRBJ2-2; possibly TRBD2 for D (5 bases). The germline CDR1 and CDR2 sequences are SGHRS and YFSETQ. CDR3 size: 15 residues. Deletions cut 2 bases from V and 5 bases from J, with 13 bases between. The CDR3 DNA reads TGCGCCAGCAGCTTCTTGGGCGCGGGTACCGGGGAGCTGTTTTTT. Protein product: CASSFLGAGTGELFF.